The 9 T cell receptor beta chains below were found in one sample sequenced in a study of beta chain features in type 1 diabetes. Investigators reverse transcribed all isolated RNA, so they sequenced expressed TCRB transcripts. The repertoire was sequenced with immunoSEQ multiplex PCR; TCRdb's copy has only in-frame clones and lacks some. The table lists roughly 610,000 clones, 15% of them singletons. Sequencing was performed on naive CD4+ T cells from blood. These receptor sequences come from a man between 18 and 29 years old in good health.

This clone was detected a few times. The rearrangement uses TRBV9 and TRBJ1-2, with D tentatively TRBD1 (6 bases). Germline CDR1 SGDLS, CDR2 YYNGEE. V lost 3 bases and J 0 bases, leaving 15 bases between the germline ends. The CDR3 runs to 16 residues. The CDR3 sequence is CASSAGTPLANYGYTF. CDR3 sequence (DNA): TGTGCCAGCAGCGCGGGGACACCACTGGCTAACTATGGCTACACCTTC.

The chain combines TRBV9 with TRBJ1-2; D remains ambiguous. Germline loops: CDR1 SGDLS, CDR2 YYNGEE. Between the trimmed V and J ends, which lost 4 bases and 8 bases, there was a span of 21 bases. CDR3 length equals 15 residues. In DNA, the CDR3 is TGTGCCAGCAGCCCCAGGACGGATTTTAATCGAGGCTACACCTTC. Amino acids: CASSPRTDFNRGYTF.

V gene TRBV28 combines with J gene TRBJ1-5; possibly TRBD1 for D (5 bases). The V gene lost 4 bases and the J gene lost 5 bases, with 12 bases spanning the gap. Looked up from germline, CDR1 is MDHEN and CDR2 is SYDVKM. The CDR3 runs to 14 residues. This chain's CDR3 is CASSWIGDHQPQHF. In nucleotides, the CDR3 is TGTGCCAGCAGTTGGATAGGGGACCATCAGCCCCAGCATTTT.

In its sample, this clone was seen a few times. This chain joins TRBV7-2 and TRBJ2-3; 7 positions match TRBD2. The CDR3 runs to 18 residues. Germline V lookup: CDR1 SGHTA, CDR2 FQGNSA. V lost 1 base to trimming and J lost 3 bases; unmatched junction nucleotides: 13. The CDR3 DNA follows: TGTGCCAGCAGCTTAGACCGGGCGAGCGGGGACCTAACAGATACGCAGTATTTT. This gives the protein CASSLDRASGDLTDTQYF.

The CDR3 here is CAISSQGPTSTNEKLFF. The CDR3 coding sequence is TGTGCCATCAGTTCACAGGGGCCTACTTCAACTAATGAAAAACTGTTTTTT. V and J are TRBV10-3 and TRBJ1-4, with 7 bases aligning to TRBD1. CDR1 and CDR2 (germline): ENHRY, SYGVKD. There are 17 residues in the CDR3. Trimming took 5 bases from V and 0 from J; bases not matched to a gene: 9.

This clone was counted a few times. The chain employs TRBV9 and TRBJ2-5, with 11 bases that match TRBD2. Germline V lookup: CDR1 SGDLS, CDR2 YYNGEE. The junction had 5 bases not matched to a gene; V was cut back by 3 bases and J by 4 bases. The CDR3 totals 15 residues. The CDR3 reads CASSDTSGGRETQYF. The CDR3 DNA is TGTGCCAGCAGCGACACTAGCGGGGGAAGAGAGACCCAGTACTTC.

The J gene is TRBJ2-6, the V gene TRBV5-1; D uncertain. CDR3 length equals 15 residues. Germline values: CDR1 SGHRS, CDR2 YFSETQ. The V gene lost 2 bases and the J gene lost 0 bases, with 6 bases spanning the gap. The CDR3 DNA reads TGCGCCAGCAGCTTTTCGTTCTCTGGGGCCAACGTCCTGACTTTC. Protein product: CASSFSFSGANVLTF.

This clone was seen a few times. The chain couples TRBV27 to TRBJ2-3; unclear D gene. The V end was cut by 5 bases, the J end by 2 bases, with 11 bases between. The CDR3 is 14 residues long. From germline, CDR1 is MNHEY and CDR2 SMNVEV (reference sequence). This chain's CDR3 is CASSQNSVTDTQYF. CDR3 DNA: TGTGCCAGCAGTCAAAACTCTGTCACAGATACGCAGTATTTT.

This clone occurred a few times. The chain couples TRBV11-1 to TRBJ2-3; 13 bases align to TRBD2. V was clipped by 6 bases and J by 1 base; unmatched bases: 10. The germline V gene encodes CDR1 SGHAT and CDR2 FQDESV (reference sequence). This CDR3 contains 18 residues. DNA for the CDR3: TGTGCCAGCAGACTAGGGACTAGCGGGGCTAAACGCACAGATACGCAGTATTTT. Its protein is CASRLGTSGAKRTDTQYF.